One T cell receptor beta chain is described in this entry. What it binds is not known. Using immunoSEQ multiplex PCR, the repertoire was profiled, and TCRdb retains in-frame clones only, with some absent. The data contain about 490,000 clones, 70% to 80% of them singletons. This specimen comes from a study of shared clonotypes between healthy human individuals. Notes on the study in general: Depth of sequencing was expected to influence donor clonotype sharing.

Trimming shortened V by 4 bases and J by 5 bases, and 20 bases separated the two germline ends. The CDR3 has 16 residues. Germline V gives CDR1 SEHNR, CDR2 FQNEAQ (reference sequence). The gene calls are TRBV7-9 and TRBJ2-5, with D perhaps matching TRBD1 or TRBD2 (7 bases each). The sequenced sample was PBMCs. The source is a woman aged 40-49 years in good health. Some clones in this sample may be carry-over from other donors' samples. CDR3 nucleotide sequence: TGTGCCAGCAGCTCCATGGGGAGGGGGCCCGGGGAGACCCAGTACTTC. It yields the protein CASSSMGRGPGETQYF.